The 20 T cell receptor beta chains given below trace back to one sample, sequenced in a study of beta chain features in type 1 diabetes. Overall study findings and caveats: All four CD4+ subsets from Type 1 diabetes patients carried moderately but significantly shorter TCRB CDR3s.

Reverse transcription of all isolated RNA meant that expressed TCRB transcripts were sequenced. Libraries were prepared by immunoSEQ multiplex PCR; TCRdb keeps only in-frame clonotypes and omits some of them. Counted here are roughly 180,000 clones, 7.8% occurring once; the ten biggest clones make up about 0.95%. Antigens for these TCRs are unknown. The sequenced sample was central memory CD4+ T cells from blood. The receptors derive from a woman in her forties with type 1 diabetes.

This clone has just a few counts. CDR3 coding DNA: TGTGCCATTCCCGCCGGGACAGGGCACGAGCAGTACTTC. It is translated as CAIPAGTGHEQYF. The chain combines TRBV21-1 with TRBJ2-7; the D call TRBD1 from the table was never checked on the DNA. TRBV21-1 is a recognized pseudogene. The CDR3 spans 13 residues.

CDR3 bases: TGTGCCAGCGGGCTAGCGGGAGGAATGGGAGAGACCCAGTACTTC. Amino acid sequence: CASGLAGGMGETQYF. This sequence joins TRBV2 and TRBJ2-5; 11 nucleotides line up with TRBD2. The CDR3 totals 15 residues. Germline loops: CDR1 SNHLY, CDR2 FYNNEI. The junction had 9 bases not matched to a gene; V was cut back by 8 bases and J by 4 bases.

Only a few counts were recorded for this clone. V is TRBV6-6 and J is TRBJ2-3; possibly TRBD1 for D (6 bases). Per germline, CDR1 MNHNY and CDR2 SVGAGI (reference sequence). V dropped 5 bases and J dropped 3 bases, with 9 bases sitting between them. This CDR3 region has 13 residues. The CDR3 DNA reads TGTGCCAGCAGTAACAGGGTAACAGATACGCAGTATTTT. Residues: CASSNRVTDTQYF.

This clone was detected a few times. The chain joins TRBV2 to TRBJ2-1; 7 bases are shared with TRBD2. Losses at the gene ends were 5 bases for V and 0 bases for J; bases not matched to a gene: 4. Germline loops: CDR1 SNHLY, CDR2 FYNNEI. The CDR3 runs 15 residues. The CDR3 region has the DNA TGTGCCAGCAGTCGGGACTACGGCTCCTACAATGAGCAGTTCTTC. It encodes CASSRDYGSYNEQFF.

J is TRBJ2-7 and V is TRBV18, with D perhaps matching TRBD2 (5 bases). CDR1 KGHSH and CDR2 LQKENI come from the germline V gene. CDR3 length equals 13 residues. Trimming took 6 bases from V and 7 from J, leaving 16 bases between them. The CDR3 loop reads CASSPGESREQYF. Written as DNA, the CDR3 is TGTGCCAGCTCGCCCGGGGAATCGAGGGAGCAGTACTTC.

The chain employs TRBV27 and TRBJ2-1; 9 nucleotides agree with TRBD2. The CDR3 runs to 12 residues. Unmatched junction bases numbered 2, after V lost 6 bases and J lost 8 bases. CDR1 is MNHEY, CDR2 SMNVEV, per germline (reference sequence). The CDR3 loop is CASRRTSDEQFF. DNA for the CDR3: TGTGCCAGCAGGCGGACTAGCGATGAGCAGTTCTTC.

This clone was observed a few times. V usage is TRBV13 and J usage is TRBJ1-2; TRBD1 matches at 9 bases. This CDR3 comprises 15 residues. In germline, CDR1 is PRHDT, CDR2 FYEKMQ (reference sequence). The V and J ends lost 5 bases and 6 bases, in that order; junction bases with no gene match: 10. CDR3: CASSPYPGQGDGYTF. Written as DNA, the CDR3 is TGTGCCAGCAGCCCGTACCCGGGACAGGGCGATGGCTACACCTTC.

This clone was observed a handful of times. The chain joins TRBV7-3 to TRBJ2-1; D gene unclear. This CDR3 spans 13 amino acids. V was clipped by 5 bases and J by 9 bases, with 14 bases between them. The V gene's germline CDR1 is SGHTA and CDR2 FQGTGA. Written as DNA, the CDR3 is TGTGCCAGCAGCCCCCAGTCGCGCGGTGAGCAGTTCTTC. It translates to CASSPQSRGEQFF.

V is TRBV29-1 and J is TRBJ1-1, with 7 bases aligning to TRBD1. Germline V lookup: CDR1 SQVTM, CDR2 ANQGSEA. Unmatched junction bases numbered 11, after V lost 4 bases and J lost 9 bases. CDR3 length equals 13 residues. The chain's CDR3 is CSVGQGSLGKAFF. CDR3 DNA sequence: TGCAGCGTTGGACAGGGATCTTTGGGAAAAGCTTTCTTT.

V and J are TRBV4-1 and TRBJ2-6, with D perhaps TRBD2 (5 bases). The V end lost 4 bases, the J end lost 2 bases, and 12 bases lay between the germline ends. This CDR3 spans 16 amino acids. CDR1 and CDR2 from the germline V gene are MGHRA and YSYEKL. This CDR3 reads CASSPSTRTGANVLTF. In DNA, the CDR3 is TGCGCCAGCAGCCCGAGTACTAGAACTGGGGCCAACGTCCTGACTTTC.

The CDR3 loop reads CASSSIQTGWGNQPQHF. Written as DNA, the CDR3 is TGTGCCAGCAGTTCCATCCAGACAGGGTGGGGGAATCAGCCCCAGCATTTT. The chain is built from TRBV28 and TRBJ1-5, with 7 bases that match TRBD1. Per the germline V gene, CDR1 is MDHEN and CDR2 is SYDVKM. The V segment lost 4 bases and the J segment 4 bases; nucleotides outside the gene matches: 13. The CDR3 has 17 residues.

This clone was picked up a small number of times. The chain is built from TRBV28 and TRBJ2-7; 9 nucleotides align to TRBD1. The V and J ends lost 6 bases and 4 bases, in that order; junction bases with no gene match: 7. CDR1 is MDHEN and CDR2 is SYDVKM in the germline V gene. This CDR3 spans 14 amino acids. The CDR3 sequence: CASRSQGAGYEQYF. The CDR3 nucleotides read TGTGCCAGCAGGTCACAGGGGGCCGGGTACGAGCAGTACTTC.

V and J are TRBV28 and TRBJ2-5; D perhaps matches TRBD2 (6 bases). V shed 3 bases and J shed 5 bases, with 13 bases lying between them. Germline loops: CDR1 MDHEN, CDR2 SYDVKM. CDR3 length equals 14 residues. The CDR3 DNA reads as TGTGCCAGCAGTTTTGTCGGGGGTCTGGAGACCCAGTACTTC. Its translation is CASSFVGGLETQYF.

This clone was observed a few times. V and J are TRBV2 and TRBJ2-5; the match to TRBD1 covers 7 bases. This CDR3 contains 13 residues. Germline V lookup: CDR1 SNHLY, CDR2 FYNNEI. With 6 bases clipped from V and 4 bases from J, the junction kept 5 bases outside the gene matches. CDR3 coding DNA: TGTGCCAGCAGAAAGGGGGCCGGAGAGACCCAGTACTTC. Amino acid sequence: CASRKGAGETQYF.

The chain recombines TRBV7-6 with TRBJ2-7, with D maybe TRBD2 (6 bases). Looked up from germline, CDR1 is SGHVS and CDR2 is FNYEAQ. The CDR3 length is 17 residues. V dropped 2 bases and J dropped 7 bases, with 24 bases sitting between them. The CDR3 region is CASSLQYTGTRGNEQYF. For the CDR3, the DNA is TGTGCCAGCAGCTTACAGTACACCGGGACCCGCGGGAATGAGCAGTACTTC.

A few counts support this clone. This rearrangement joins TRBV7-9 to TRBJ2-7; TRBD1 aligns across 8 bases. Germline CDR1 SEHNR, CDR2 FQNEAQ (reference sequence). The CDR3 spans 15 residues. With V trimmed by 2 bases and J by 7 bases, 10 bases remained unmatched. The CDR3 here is CASSLRGQGAREQYF. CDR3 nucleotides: TGTGCCAGCAGCTTAAGGGGGCAGGGGGCCCGGGAGCAGTACTTC.

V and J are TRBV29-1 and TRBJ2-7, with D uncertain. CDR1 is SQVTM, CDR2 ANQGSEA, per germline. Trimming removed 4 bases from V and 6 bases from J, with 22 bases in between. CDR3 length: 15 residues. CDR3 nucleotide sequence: TGCAGCGTTGCCCTATGCCCGAGACACCTGCTCGAGCAGTACTTC. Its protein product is CSVALCPRHLLEQYF.

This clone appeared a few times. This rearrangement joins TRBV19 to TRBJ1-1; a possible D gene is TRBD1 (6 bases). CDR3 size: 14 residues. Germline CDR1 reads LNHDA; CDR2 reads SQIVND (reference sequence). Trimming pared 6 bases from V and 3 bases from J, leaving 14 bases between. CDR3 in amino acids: CASSMGRGYTEAFF. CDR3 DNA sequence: TGTGCCAGTAGCATGGGTAGGGGGTACACTGAAGCTTTCTTT.

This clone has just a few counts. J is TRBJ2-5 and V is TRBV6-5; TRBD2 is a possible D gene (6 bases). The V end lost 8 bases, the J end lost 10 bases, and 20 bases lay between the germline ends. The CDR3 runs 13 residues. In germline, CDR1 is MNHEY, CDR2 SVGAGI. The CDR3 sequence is CASGGQAALFQYF. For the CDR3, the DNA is TGTGCCAGCGGAGGGCAGGCCGCCCTATTCCAGTACTTC.

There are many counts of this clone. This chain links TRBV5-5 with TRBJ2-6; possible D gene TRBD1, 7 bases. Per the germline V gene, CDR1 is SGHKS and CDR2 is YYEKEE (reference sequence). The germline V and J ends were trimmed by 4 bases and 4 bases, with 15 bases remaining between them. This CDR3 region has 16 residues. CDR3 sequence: CASSVEGAPGANVLTF. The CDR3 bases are TGTGCCAGCAGCGTGGAGGGGGCGCCAGGGGCCAACGTCCTGACTTTC.